This section outlines one TCR beta chain sequence together with its context. Antigen unknown. Germline V gives CDR1 MNHNS, CDR2 SASEGT. This CDR3 is 15 amino acids long. V lost 3 bases to trimming and J lost 1 base; unmatched junction nucleotides: 4. This sample stems from a study of CD8+ T cells in alopecia areata. Study results and caveats: Patients shared TCRs less clearly than mice did, possibly for HLA-related reasons.

cDNA serving as the sequencing template came from extracted, reverse transcribed RNA. This table comes from immunoSEQ multiplex PCR, and its TCRdb copy is limited to in-frame clones, with some not included. Counted here are roughly 150,000 clones, roughly 50% occurring once; the ten biggest clones make up 4.8%. The chain carries TRBV6-1 and TRBJ2-5, with 8 bases aligning to TRBD2. Material: CD4+ T cells sorted from blood. The sequence came from a human donor in good health. CDR3 in amino acids: CASSERGEAQETQYF. The CDR3 DNA is TGTGCCAGCAGTGAGCGGGGGGAGGCCCAAGAGACCCAGTACTTC.